The 17 T cell receptor beta chains below all came from one sample that was sequenced in a study of CD8+ T cells in alopecia areata. Following extraction, RNA underwent reverse transcription to cDNA, which served as the sequencing template. The repertoire was sequenced with immunoSEQ multiplex PCR; TCRdb's copy has only in-frame clones and lacks some. The sample has a few hundred thousand clones; roughly two fifths are singletons. The treatment is: oral pan-JAK inhibitor, 5-10 mg twice daily. The sequencing here drew on CD4+ T cells sorted from blood, taken between weeks 30 and 35, from a patient treated with tofacitinib. The receptor set was obtained from a human donor with alopecia areata.

Only a few counts were recorded for this clone. V is TRBV10-2 and J is TRBJ2-3; no firm D call. The V and J ends lost 2 bases and 10 bases respectively, with 10 bases between them. Germline V gene data show CDR1 as WSHSY and CDR2 as SAAADI. The CDR3 has 12 residues. CDR3 coding DNA: TGCGCCAGCAGTGAGCCCCAGAGCTCGCAGTATTTT. Translation: CASSEPQSSQYF.

With respect to this clone: The same CDR3 also results from other DNA sequences found in this sample. The chain is built from TRBV4-1 and TRBJ1-1; 7 nucleotides align to TRBD1. CDR1 is MGHRA and CDR2 is YSYEKL in the germline V gene. The CDR3 totals 15 residues. Trimming took 3 bases from V and 1 from J; bases not matched to a gene: 5. Written as DNA, the CDR3 is TGCGCCAGCAGCCAGACCGGGACAGCGAACACTGAAGCTTTCTTT. It is translated as CASSQTGTANTEAFF.

In this sample, this clone turned up a few times. The V call is TRBV29-1, the J call TRBJ1-2, with 7 bases fitting TRBD1. CDR3 length: 13 amino acids. Germline assignment: CDR1 SQVTM and CDR2 ANQGSEA. The V and J ends lost 3 bases and 8 bases, in that order; junction bases with no gene match: 9. The CDR3 DNA sequence: TGCAGCGTTGAGGGGAGGACAGGTTTGGGCTACACCTTC. This codes for CSVEGRTGLGYTF.

Only one count was recorded for this clone. V usage is TRBV7-8 and J usage is TRBJ2-2, with 9 nucleotides matching TRBD1. CDR1 SGHVS and CDR2 FQNEAQ come from the germline V gene. Unmatched junction bases numbered 5, after V lost 5 bases and J lost 7 bases. This CDR3 region has 14 residues. CDR3 in amino acids: CASSKQGADGELFF. CDR3 coding DNA: TGTGCCAGCAGCAAACAGGGGGCGGACGGGGAGCTGTTTTTT.

This chain connects TRBV5-1 to TRBJ1-3; TRBD1 is a possible D gene (6 bases). CDR1 SGHRS and CDR2 YFSETQ come from the germline V gene. V shed 4 bases and J shed 0 bases, with 11 bases lying between them. The CDR3 extends over 15 amino acids. CDR3 sequence reads: CASSAGHLSGNTIYF. CDR3 nucleotides: TGCGCCAGCAGCGCGGGACATCTCTCTGGAAACACCATATATTTT.

In DNA form, the CDR3 reads TGTGCCAGCAGCAATCAGGGGGCAAGCATATACGAGCAGTACTTC. It is translated as CASSNQGASIYEQYF. V is TRBV7-6 and J is TRBJ2-7, with 8 bases identical to TRBD1. CDR1 is SGHVS, CDR2 FNYEAQ, per germline. The CDR3 consists of 15 residues. V lost 5 bases and J lost 4; bases outside the gene matches: 10.

The chain uses TRBV25-1 and TRBJ2-3; the D gene is possibly TRBD1 (5 bases). There are 17 residues in the CDR3. Trimming removed 3 bases from V and 0 bases from J, with 16 bases in between. CDR1 and CDR2 from the germline V gene are MGHDK and SYGVNS. CDR3 residues: CASSDSDRFSSTDTQYF. CDR3 sequence (DNA): TGTGCCAGCAGTGACAGTGACAGATTTTCTAGCACAGATACGCAGTATTTT.

The rearrangement joins TRBV5-1 to TRBJ1-2, with D hard to call. The CDR3 totals 14 residues. The germline V and J ends were trimmed by 0 bases and 8 bases, with 14 bases remaining between them. In germline, CDR1 is SGHRS, CDR2 YFSETQ. CDR3 loop: CASSLEEVSMGYTF. Here the CDR3 DNA reads TGCGCCAGCAGCTTGGAGGAGGTATCTATGGGCTACACCTTC.

The chain uses TRBV27 and TRBJ2-2, with D perhaps TRBD2 (6 bases). Trimming left V 11 bases short and J 3 bases short, with 16 bases between. The germline gives CDR1 MNHEY, CDR2 SMNVEV (reference sequence). The CDR3 has 14 amino acids. The CDR3 sequence: CASQSGYYTGELFF. CDR3 bases: TGTGCCTCACAAAGCGGGTATTACACCGGGGAGCTGTTTTTT.

J is TRBJ2-2 and V is TRBV19; 10 bases fit TRBD1. The germline V gene encodes CDR1 LNHDA and CDR2 SQIVND (reference sequence). There are 13 residues in the CDR3. V was clipped by 9 bases and J by 10 bases; unmatched bases: 8. CDR3 sequence reads: CASGTGEWVELFF. Written as DNA, the CDR3 is TGTGCCAGCGGGACAGGGGAATGGGTGGAGCTGTTTTTT.

The CDR3 region has the DNA TGTGCCAGCAGCGCCACGGGACTATACAATGAGCAGTTCTTC. This sequence encodes CASSATGLYNEQFF. This chain connects TRBV11-2 to TRBJ2-1; 7 bases agree with TRBD2. CDR3 length: 14 residues. The germline CDR1 and CDR2 sequences are SGHAT and FQNNGV. V lost 5 bases, J lost 4 bases, and 5 bases stayed unmatched.

The chain recombines TRBV7-8 with TRBJ2-3, with 8 nucleotides matching TRBD1. From germline, CDR1 is SGHVS and CDR2 FQNEAQ. This CDR3 contains 14 residues. Trimming cost V 1 base and J 3 bases; bases outside gene matches: 0. The chain's CDR3 is CASSLGTGTDTQYF. The DNA of the CDR3 is TGTGCCAGCAGCTTAGGGACAGGGACAGATACGCAGTATTTT.

This clone was counted only a few times. This chain uses TRBV5-4 with TRBJ2-1; D is undetermined. CDR1 and CDR2 (germline): SGHNT, YYREEE (reference sequence). This CDR3 region has 15 residues. Trimming removed 4 bases at V and 7 bases at J, with 18 bases between. In DNA form, the CDR3 reads TGTGCCAGCAGCCCTCCGGGTGGAATTGGGAATGAGCAGTTCTTC. Encoded protein: CASSPPGGIGNEQFF.

The chain employs TRBV19 and TRBJ2-5; TRBD1 is a possible D gene (7 bases). Germline V CDR1 and CDR2: LNHDA, SQIVND (reference sequence). The CDR3 loop spans 15 amino acids. Deletions cut 5 bases from V and 0 bases from J, with 13 bases between. The CDR3 is CASSAGQWDQETQYF. Written as DNA, the CDR3 is TGTGCCAGTAGTGCGGGACAGTGGGACCAAGAGACCCAGTACTTC.

To note about this clone: Other DNA sequences in the sample encode the same CDR3. The J gene is TRBJ1-1, the V gene TRBV9; D is unclear. Germline V CDR1 and CDR2: SGDLS, YYNGEE. This CDR3 is built from 14 residues. Trimming left V 0 bases short and J 0 bases short, with 6 bases between. The CDR3 spells CASSVGGMNTEAFF. CDR3 coding DNA: TGTGCCAGCAGCGTAGGAGGGATGAACACTGAAGCTTTCTTT.

The chain recombines TRBV30 with TRBJ2-4; perhaps D is TRBD1 or TRBD2 (5 bases each). The CDR3 has 13 residues. CDR1 and CDR2 from the germline V gene are GTSNPN and SVGIG (reference sequence). Trimming left V 1 base short and J 8 bases short, with 12 bases between. In DNA form, the CDR3 reads TGTGCCTGGAGTGCAACGGGACCCCACATTCAGTACTTC. As protein: CAWSATGPHIQYF.

V and J are TRBV5-1 and TRBJ1-1; D remains ambiguous. Germline V gene lookup returns CDR1 SGHRS and CDR2 YFSETQ. The CDR3 length is 11 residues. Trimming took off 9 bases at V and 8 bases at J, with 14 bases between the two ends. The CDR3 protein is CANPRALEAFF. Here the CDR3 DNA reads TGCGCCAACCCTCGTGCCCTCGAAGCTTTCTTT.